Listed below are T cell receptor beta chains from one sample, sequenced in a study of OX40 agonist ivuxolimab in advanced cancers. Here immunoSEQ multiplex PCR was the method, and the copy in TCRdb shows in-frame clones only, minus some. This sample has about 49,000 clones, with 79% found just once. The input for sequencing was CD4+ or CD8+ T cells sorted from blood, taken in a trial of the OX40 agonist ivuxolimab. All receptors come from an adult with an advanced solid tumor such as melanoma, head and neck, liver or kidney cancer. The CDR3 runs from the conserved cysteine through the conserved F or W. The D gene is left open where the match is weak. Size values are once, few and many counts, or a class for expanded clones, and some rows have none.

v_call	d_call	j_call	clone_size	cdr3_nt	cdr3_aa
TRBV7-5	NA	TRBJ1-6	NA	TGTGCCAGAAGCCAACGGACAGGGGGTTATTCACCCCTCCACTTT	CARSQRTGGYSPLHF
TRBV2	TRBD1	TRBJ1-1	few	TGTGCCAGCAGTGGGACAGGGATGGACACTGAAGCTTTCTTT	CASSGTGMDTEAFF
TRBV19	TRBD1	TRBJ2-7	NA	TGTGCCAGTAAGAGACAGGGGGCCTACGAGCAGTACTTC	CASKRQGAYEQYF
TRBV20-1	NA	TRBJ1-1	NA	TGCAGTGCGGAACAGAACACTGAAGCTTTCTTT	CSAEQNTEAFF
TRBV28	NA	TRBJ1-2	few	TGTGCCAGCAGTTCAGGGGTTGGCGGCTACACCTTC	CASSSGVGGYTF
TRBV18	TRBD1	TRBJ1-1	NA	TGTGCCAGCTCACCTGTCAGGACAGGGACAACTGAAGCTTTCTTT	CASSPVRTGTTEAFF
TRBV19	NA	TRBJ1-2	NA	TGTGCCAGTAGGGTCCCGAGGGGGGGCGCGGAAGGCTACACCTTC	CASRVPRGGAEGYTF
TRBV2	NA	TRBJ1-5	NA	TGTGCCAGCAGTGAAGCACGAGGCTTCAATCAGCCCCAGCATTTT	CASSEARGFNQPQHF
TRBV6-6	NA	TRBJ2-4	NA	TGTGCCAGCAGGGGTTCAAACATTCAGTACTTC	CASRGSNIQYF
TRBV2	NA	TRBJ1-2	few	TGTGCCAGCAGTCCGGGGGTCCATGGCTACACCTTC	CASSPGVHGYTF
TRBV6-5	TRBD1	TRBJ1-2	many	TGTGCCAGCAGGCTCACAGGGGCCTCCTATGGCTACACCTTC	CASRLTGASYGYTF
TRBV11-1	NA	TRBJ2-7	once	TGTGCCAGCAGCTTAGGGTTTCCCTGGGAAGGCGAGCAGTACTTC	CASSLGFPWEGEQYF
TRBV5-1	TRBD2	TRBJ2-1	NA	TGCGCCAGCAGCTTGGAAGCGGGGGGGAGGAATGAGCAGTTCTTC	CASSLEAGGRNEQFF
TRBV15	NA	TRBJ1-6	NA	TGTGCCACCAGCAGACAGATTAGCTCCTATAATTCACCCCTCCACTTT	CATSRQISSYNSPLHF
TRBV18	NA	TRBJ2-7	NA	TGTGCCAGCTCACCGCGACAGGATTCCTACGAGCAGTACTTC	CASSPRQDSYEQYF
TRBV6-1	NA	TRBJ2-7	few	TGTGCCAGCAGTGATAAGGTAGAGCGCGAGCAGTACTTC	CASSDKVEREQYF
TRBV6-5	NA	TRBJ2-1	few	TGTGCCAGCAGTAGGCGTCCGGGGGATGAGCAGTTCTTC	CASSRRPGDEQFF
TRBV28	NA	TRBJ2-5	NA	TGTGCCAGCAGTTTTGAGGAGACCCAGTACTTC	CASSFEETQYF
TRBV7-2	TRBD2	TRBJ2-3	few	TGTGCCAGCAGCCTACCCCTCGCGGGGGGATCAGATACGCAGTATTTT	CASSLPLAGGSDTQYF
TRBV5-8	TRBD1	TRBJ2-5	NA	TGTGCCAGCAGCTTTGGACAGGAACCTAACGATTTGGAGACCCAGTACTTC	CASSFGQEPNDLETQYF
TRBV9	NA	TRBJ1-2	NA	TGTGCCAGCTCGGGTGGGGATCCCTTTAACTATGGCTACACCTTC	CASSGGDPFNYGYTF
TRBV9	TRBD1	TRBJ1-1	NA	TGTGCCAGCAGCGTAGTCCCGGGCAGGGGGCGGGGCACTGAAGCTTTCTTT	CASSVVPGRGRGTEAFF
TRBV19	NA	TRBJ2-3	NA	TGTGCCAGTAGGGGACCGGGCCTGACGGCAGATACGCAGTATTTT	CASRGPGLTADTQYF
TRBV7-9	NA	TRBJ1-1	NA	TGTGCCAGCAGCTCAACGACGGGAGGGGCGAACACTGAAGCTTTCTTT	CASSSTTGGANTEAFF
TRBV29-1	NA	TRBJ2-7	NA	TGCAGCGTTGTCATAGGGGGAGGATACGAGCAGTACTTC	CSVVIGGGYEQYF
TRBV5-6	NA	TRBJ1-5	NA	TGTGCCAGCAGCTTCCGGCAGGTGGGAAACAGCAATCAGCCCCAGCATTTT	CASSFRQVGNSNQPQHF
TRBV20-1	NA	TRBJ2-7	NA	TGCAGTGTTCAGCAATACTACGAGCAGTACTTC	CSVQQYYEQYF
TRBV2	NA	TRBJ2-3	NA	TGTGCCAGCAGTGGGTTAGTGAGGGCCACAGATACGCAGTATTTT	CASSGLVRATDTQYF
TRBV9	NA	TRBJ1-3	NA	TGTGCCAGCAGCGTAGATACAGGGACTAGTGGAAACACCATATATTTT	CASSVDTGTSGNTIYF
TRBV6-6	TRBD1	TRBJ2-1	NA	TGTGCCAGCAGTCCTCGACAGGGGGACTACAATGAGCAGTTCTTC	CASSPRQGDYNEQFF
TRBV11-3	NA	TRBJ1-1	NA	TGTGCCAGCAGCTTAATGGGGGCGACGAACACTGAAGCTTTCTTT	CASSLMGATNTEAFF
TRBV19	NA	TRBJ1-4	NA	TGTGCCAGTAGTCAGCAGAGAGCAACTAATGAAAAACTGTTTTTT	CASSQQRATNEKLFF
TRBV6-4	NA	TRBJ2-7	NA	TGTGCCAGCAGTGACGGAGGGGTCGGGAGCTCCTACGAGCAGTACTTC	CASSDGGVGSSYEQYF
TRBV27	TRBD2	TRBJ2-2	NA	TGTGCCAGCAGTTTCGGCGGGGGGGGCGTCACCGGGGAGCTGTTTTTT	CASSFGGGGVTGELFF
TRBV5-1	NA	TRBJ2-7	few	TGCGCCAGCAGCCCGGACATCACCTACGAGCAGTACTTC	CASSPDITYEQYF
TRBV11-3	NA	TRBJ2-2	NA	TGTGCCAGCAGCTCTCGGGGGAACACCGGGGAGCTGTTTTTT	CASSSRGNTGELFF
TRBV25-1	TRBD2	TRBJ2-5	NA	TGTGCCAGCAGTGAGGGGGGGGAAGAGGCCCAGTACTTC	CASSEGGEEAQYF
TRBV6-5	NA	TRBJ2-1	NA	TGTGCCAGCAGTTTGCAGGGGCCCTACAATGAGCAGTTCTTC	CASSLQGPYNEQFF
TRBV11-3	TRBD2	TRBJ2-7	NA	TGTGCCAGCAGCCCTCCGGGAGGGAACGAGCAGTACTTC	CASSPPGGNEQYF
TRBV5-4	TRBD1	TRBJ1-2	NA	TGTGCCAGCAGCTTCGGGACAGTTATAAGAGGCTACACCTTC	CASSFGTVIRGYTF
TRBV28	NA	TRBJ2-7	NA	TGTGCCAGCAGTTTACCGGGCTACGAGCAGTACTTC	CASSLPGYEQYF
TRBV19	NA	TRBJ2-5	NA	TGTGCCAGTAGTCGACGAGGAGGCAGGAGGTACCAAGAGACCCAGTACTTC	CASSRRGGRRYQETQYF
TRBV2	TRBD1	TRBJ1-1	NA	TGTGCCAGCAGAGATTACAGGGGGGGAGGGACTGAAGCTTTCTTT	CASRDYRGGGTEAFF
TRBV5-1	TRBD1	TRBJ1-2	NA	TGCGCCAGCAGCGTGGGACAGGGGGAGCACGGCTACACCTTC	CASSVGQGEHGYTF
TRBV11-2	NA	TRBJ1-2	few	TGTGCCAGCAGCTCCGGGGGAACCTGGGGAGGCTACACCTTC	CASSSGGTWGGYTF
TRBV28	TRBD1	TRBJ1-2	few	TGTGCCAGCAGTTTAGGACAGGGGAACTATGGCTACACCTTC	CASSLGQGNYGYTF
TRBV18	TRBD1	TRBJ1-6	NA	TGTGCCAGCTCCAGGGGGGATTCACCCCTCCACTTT	CASSRGDSPLHF
TRBV28	NA	TRBJ2-2	few	TGTGCCACCGGTGGGCAGGGGAATTACTACGGGGAGCTGTTTTTT	CATGGQGNYYGELFF
TRBV5-6	TRBD1	TRBJ1-2	NA	TGTGCCAGCAGCTTGGAATACGGGACAGATAACTATGGCTACACCTTC	CASSLEYGTDNYGYTF
TRBV5-4	TRBD2	TRBJ2-1	NA	TGTGCCAGCAGCTTGGGCCTAGCGGGATCCAATGAGCAGTTCTTC	CASSLGLAGSNEQFF
TRBV18	TRBD2	TRBJ2-3	NA	TGTGCCAGCTCCGTAGCGGGAGGGGATCAGTATTTT	CASSVAGGDQYF
TRBV11-2	NA	TRBJ1-2	NA	TGTGCCAGCAGCTTAGAGGTCCTCAACTATGGCTACACCTTC	CASSLEVLNYGYTF
TRBV2	TRBD1	TRBJ1-4	NA	TGTGCCAGCAGTGGGGGAGGGGGCCGGGAGGAAAAACTGTTTTTT	CASSGGGGREEKLFF
TRBV30	NA	TRBJ2-5	few	TGTGCCTGGAGTCTGGGGGGAGAGACCCAGTACTTC	CAWSLGGETQYF
TRBV9	NA	TRBJ1-1	NA	TGTGCCAGCAGCCTTCAGGGAGGGGATACTGAAGCTTTCTTT	CASSLQGGDTEAFF